A selection of T cell receptor beta chains follows, all from one sample in a study of CD8 T cells in Susac syndrome. A single record per CDR3 protein comes from TCRdb applying MiXCR to the immunoSEQ multiplex PCR reads. In the table there are 200,000 to 300,000 distinct CDR3 sequences, less than 96% of which are singletons. Sequenced material: CD4+ T cells from PBMCs. These receptors all stem from a human donor with Susac syndrome. The CDR3 runs from the conserved cysteine through the conserved F or W.

V: TRBV9; J: TRBJ2-1; CDR3: CASSGLGQLLGNEQFF
V: TRBV3-1; J: TRBJ2-3; CDR3: CASRTGGKDTQYF
V: TRBV7-3; J: TRBJ1-1; CDR3: CASSLMVDTEAFF
V: TRBV18; J: TRBJ2-7; CDR3: CASSPAGSEQYF
V: TRBV20-1; J: TRBJ2-3; CDR3: CSAQGHTQYF
V: TRBV29-1; J: TRBJ1-2; CDR3: CSVDWRLLNYGYTF
V: TRBV20-1; J: TRBJ2-7; CDR3: CSAEASGSYYEQYF
V: TRBV7-9; J: TRBJ1-1; CDR3: CASSALRTMNTEAFF
V: TRBV6-5; J: TRBJ1-1; CDR3: CASTLGGDTEAFF
V: TRBV20-1; J: TRBJ1-2; CDR3: CSAGTGSSGYTF
V: TRBV6-6; J: TRBJ2-7; CDR3: CASSYSDKARYEQYF
V: TRBV13; J: TRBJ2-7; CDR3: CASSLRTSGSRYEQYF
V: TRBV4-1; J: TRBJ2-1; CDR3: CASTSRRTNEQFF
V: TRBV29-1; J: TRBJ1-5; CDR3: CSVTGPGGNQPQHF
V: TRBV19; J: TRBJ2-5; CDR3: CASSRDSGLSAAETQYF
V: TRBV10-3; J: TRBJ2-7; CDR3: CAISEVLTSGRRSSLRAQYF
V: TRBV6-5; J: TRBJ1-1; CDR3: CASSYSILRTGTTTEAFF
V: TRBV30; J: TRBJ2-1; CDR3: CAWTLPLFFDNEQFF
V: TRBV11-2; J: TRBJ2-3; CDR3: CASSFVQGGDTQYF
V: TRBV12-3/TRBV12-4; J: TRBJ2-7; CDR3: CASSYRWGRTYEQYF
V: TRBV7-2; J: TRBJ2-2; CDR3: CASSLESGGQTSNTGELFF
V: TRBV20-1; J: TRBJ2-5; CDR3: CSARAPYQETQYF